This T cell receptor beta chain was recovered during a study of early T cells in non-severe SARS-CoV-2 infection. Study overall: RNA in bulk from unsorted whole blood was sequenced, and chains were unpaired.

Study-wide points: VDJdb matches were skewed toward anti-spike CD8 T cell responses.

Each single cDNA molecule received a unique molecular identifier. TCRdb re-called the 5' RACE reads with MiXCR, one entry per CDR3 protein. The sample contains tens of thousands of distinct CDR3 sequences, 9.5% to 13% of which appear only once. This clonotype was seen at least ten times. The antigen is not known. The junction had 8 bases not matched to a gene; V was cut back by 4 bases and J by 2 bases. The CDR3 loop spans 17 amino acids. Per the germline V gene, CDR1 is LGHDT and CDR2 is YNNKEL (reference sequence). The J gene is TRBJ2-7, the V gene TRBV3-1; the match to TRBD2 covers 13 bases. The specimen sequenced was whole blood. The TCR sequence derives from an adult who was a healthcare worker with PCR-confirmed SARS-CoV-2 infection or an uninfected control (not recorded which). The CDR3 nucleotides are TGTGCCAGCAGCCCGGGACTAGCGGGGCCCACGACCTACGAGCAGTACTTC. As protein: CASSPGLAGPTTYEQYF.